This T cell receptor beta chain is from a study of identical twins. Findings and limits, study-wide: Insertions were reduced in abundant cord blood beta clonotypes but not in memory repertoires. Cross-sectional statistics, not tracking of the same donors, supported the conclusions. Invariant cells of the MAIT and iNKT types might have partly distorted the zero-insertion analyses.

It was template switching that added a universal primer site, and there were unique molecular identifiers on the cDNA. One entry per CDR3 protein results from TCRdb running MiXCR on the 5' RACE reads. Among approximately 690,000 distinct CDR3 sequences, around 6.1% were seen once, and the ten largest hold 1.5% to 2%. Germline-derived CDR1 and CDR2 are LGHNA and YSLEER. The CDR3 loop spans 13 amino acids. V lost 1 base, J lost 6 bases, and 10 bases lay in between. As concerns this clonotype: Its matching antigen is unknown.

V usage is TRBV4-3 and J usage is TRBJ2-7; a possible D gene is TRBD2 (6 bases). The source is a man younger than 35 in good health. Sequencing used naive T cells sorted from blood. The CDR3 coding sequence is TGCGCCAGCAGCCAAGTTGGAGGGTTCGAGCAGTACTTC. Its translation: CASSQVGGFEQYF.